Listed below are T cell receptor beta chains from one sample, sequenced in a study of T-cell memory formation after mild COVID-19. TCRdb reanalysed the 5' RACE reads using MiXCR and keeps one entry per CDR3 protein. The sample lists 30,000 to 45,000 distinct CDR3 sequences, about an eighth occurring once. The sample taken for sequencing was PBMCs or a T cell subset sorted from them (not recorded which). The receptors originated from a man aged 18-30 years who had mild COVID-19 (a few samples of this study predate the infection). Cell type and time point are not known. CDR3s leave out the opening cysteine and the closing phenylalanine or tryptophan. The order of the fields is V gene, CDR3 protein.

TRBV24-1 | ATSAAGSQETQY
TRBV28 | ASSLYQVGTQY
TRBV3-1 | ASSQAGLNQETQY
TRBV7-2 | ASSPPGLAGGGDTQY
TRBV2 | ASTERGGDGYT
TRBV6-2/TRBV6-3 | ASSYSGGLT
TRBV5-1 | ASSLDPAGQETQY
TRBV27 | AIAKSRTEPYEQY
TRBV4-3 | ASSQIVLPENGYT
TRBV3-1 | ASSQVDQPQH
TRBV29-1 | SVVPGGTEAF
TRBV9 | ASSVNTGFSGNTIY
TRBV6-4 | ASSGTTATGANVLT
TRBV7-6 | ASSLARWGRGGRADTQY
TRBV4-3 | ASSQDSPQVSSYNEQF
TRBV5-4 | ASSLELAGGPSNEQF
TRBV12-3/TRBV12-4 | ASSAGAVLSYEQY
TRBV6-4 | ASSASGGSTDTQY